This T cell receptor (beta chain) came from a study of blood T cell repertoires in COVID-19. Study information: The United States, Italy and Spain supplied acute and convalescent COVID-19 samples. T cells, B-cell-depleted T cells, or PBMCs provided the cDNA or gDNA that served as material.

In the authors' workflow: Using reference gene primer amplification, nucleated cell counts were estimated. Profiling relied on immunoSEQ multiplex PCR, and the TCRdb table lists in-frame clones only, not all of them. The D gene and trimming were derived from the DNA, and the V and J assignments and clone size from that table. The sample contains 65,000 to 85,000 clones, around 91% of which appear only once. The germline V gene has CDR1 LNHDA and CDR2 SQIVND (reference sequence). V lost 3 bases, J lost 0 bases, and 9 bases lay in between. The CDR3 is made up of 15 amino acids. The rearrangement links TRBV19 to TRBJ1-3, with D hard to call. The receptor's source is a human donor in a cohort sampled during active COVID-19. Sequencing input: peripheral blood. In DNA, the CDR3 is TGTGCCAGTAGTATTTTCGGGGTCTCTGGAAACACCATATATTTT. Protein: CASSIFGVSGNTIYF. Complete variable domain (other parts from reference TRBV19 and TRBJ1-3): DGGITQSPKYLFRKEGQNVTLSCEQNLNHDAMYWYRQDPGQGLRLIYYSQIVNDFQKGDIAEGYSVSREKKESFPLTVTSAQKNPTAFYLCASSIFGVSGNTIYFGEGSWLTVV.